This T cell receptor beta chain was obtained from a study of shared clonotypes between healthy human individuals. The repertoire was sequenced with immunoSEQ multiplex PCR; TCRdb's copy has only in-frame clones and lacks some. Among over 2,000,000 clones listed, about 94% were seen once. Naive CD8 cells lacked CD45RO and underwent positive selection for CCR7, leaving out terminally differentiated effector memory CD45RA+ cells. Healthy and HIV-negative, the adult donors had no recent acute infections or vaccinations. Comment on this clone: The antigen remains undetermined.

This CDR3 has 12 amino acids. The V gene lost 8 bases and the J gene lost 7 bases, with 13 bases spanning the gap. Germline-derived CDR1 and CDR2 are LNHDA and SQIVND (reference sequence). Study-level findings and limits: The authors sampled blood alone, and tissue repertoires likely differ. Memory subsets had estimated richness that was generally smaller than that of naive subsets. Unshared clonotypes carried lower generation probabilities than those common to all four donors.

Sample: naive CD8+ T cells from PBMCs. This TCR came from a man aged 18 to 29 in good health. Some clones in this sample may be carry-over from other donors' samples. The chain has TRBV19 and TRBJ2-3; D unresolved. In DNA form, the CDR3 reads TGTGCCAGTGGTCGGCGAGATCATACGCAGTATTTT. Translated, it gives CASGRRDHTQYF.